This T cell receptor (beta chain) comes out of a study of CD8 T cells in Susac syndrome. RNA amounts of roughly 0.45 to 1 ug underwent reverse transcription with random hexamers. The TCR beta CDR3 was amplified by immunoSEQ multiplex PCR across 54 Vbeta, 13 Jbeta. TCRdb analysed the immunoSEQ multiplex PCR reads with MiXCR anew, one entry per CDR3 protein. The data show a few hundred thousand distinct CDR3 sequences, more than 80% seen once. The CDR3 is 15 residues long. Germline V gene data show CDR1 as MNHEY and CDR2 as SMNVEV (reference sequence). Between the trimmed V and J ends, which lost 5 bases and 1 base, there was a span of 13 bases. The T cells that were sequenced for TCR beta were CD8+ and CD4+ cells from blood. In the multiple sclerosis control group, patients were treatment-naive and had stable or active relapsing-remitting disease. Bulk CD8+ and CD4+ cells came from magnetic negative isolation; CD8+ TEMRA by FACS.

The V call is TRBV27, the J call TRBJ2-3; tentative D call: TRBD2 (6 bases). This clonotype originated in a human donor with multiple sclerosis. The sample consisted of CD8+ T cells from PBMCs. In nucleotides, the CDR3 is TGTGCCAGCAGTCCCGGGACTCACGGCACAGATACGCAGTATTTT. It translates to CASSPGTHGTDTQYF.